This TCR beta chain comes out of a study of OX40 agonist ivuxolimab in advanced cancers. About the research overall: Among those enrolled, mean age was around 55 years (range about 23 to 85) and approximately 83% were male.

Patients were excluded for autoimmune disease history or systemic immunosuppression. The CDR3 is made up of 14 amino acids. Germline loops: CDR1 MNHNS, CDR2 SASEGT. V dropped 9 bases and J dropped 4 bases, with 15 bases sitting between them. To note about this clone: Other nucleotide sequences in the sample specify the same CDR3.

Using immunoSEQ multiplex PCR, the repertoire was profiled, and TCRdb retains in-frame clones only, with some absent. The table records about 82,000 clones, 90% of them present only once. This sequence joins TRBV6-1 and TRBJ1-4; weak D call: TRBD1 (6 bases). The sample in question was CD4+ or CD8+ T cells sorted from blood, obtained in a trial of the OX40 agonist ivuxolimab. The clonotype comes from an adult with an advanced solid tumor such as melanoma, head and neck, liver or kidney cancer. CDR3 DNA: TGTGCCAGTAGGGGGATTTGGGTTAATGAAAAACTGTTTTTT. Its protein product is CASRGIWVNEKLFF.